Described below is a single TCR beta chain sequence and its context. Its antigen is unidentified. This sample was included in a study of cytomegalovirus exposure and HLA in healthy donors. The study ran its PCR with 60 Vbeta and 13 Jbeta primers. Generated by immunoSEQ multiplex PCR, the TCRdb table keeps only in-frame clones and is missing some. The data show about 50,000 clones, with more than 60% seen just once and less than 3% held by the top ten. This CDR3 has 15 amino acids. CDR1 SSHAT and CDR2 FNYEAQ come from the germline V gene (reference sequence). Trimming removed 4 bases from V and 1 base from J; junction bases left unmatched: 4. Findings and limits, study-wide: In a later analysis, a missense DCLRE1C variant was linked to TCR beta V- and J-gene trimming. Reports indicated that the classifier achieved high specificity and sensitivity in diagnosing cytomegalovirus status. The study reported that TCR beta sequences accurately predicted HLA-A and HLA-B alleles in most subjects.

The sequence came from a woman aged 40 to 49 in good health and CMV-seropositive. Sequences were obtained from PBMCs. The chain couples TRBV7-7 to TRBJ2-3; TRBD2 matches at 8 bases. Written as DNA, the CDR3 is TGTGCCAGCAGCTACGGGGGGGGAGGCACAGATACGCAGTATTTT. It codes for CASSYGGGGTDTQYF.